This T cell receptor (beta chain) was identified during a study of beta chain features in type 1 diabetes. General study findings and limits: Using cDNA template may skew counts toward highly expressing activated cells. The naive, central memory and Treg TCRB repertoires showed an apparent similarity that was greater among patients than among healthy donors.

Via CD45RO/CCR7/CD25/CD127/CD95/CD27, cells of the CD4+ naive, central memory, regulatory and stem cell-like memory subsets were sorted. A word on this clone: Its antigen is not identified.

The V gene's germline CDR1 is SGHNT and CDR2 YYREEE (reference sequence). The CDR3 loop spans 15 amino acids. Trimming at V came to 3 bases and at J to 3 bases, leaving 4 bases not matched to a gene. Expressed TCRB transcripts were sequenced because the entire RNA isolate underwent reverse transcription. Repertoires were generated with immunoSEQ multiplex PCR, while TCRdb's copy carries only in-frame clones and drops some. The repertoire consists of hundreds of thousands of clones, with roughly 17% occurring once and the leading ten covering 0.023%. The sequence derives from a young woman in good health. This chain links TRBV5-4 with TRBJ1-2; 11 positions agree with TRBD1. The specimen sequenced was naive CD4+ T cells from blood. CDR3: CASSYPGQGDYGYTF. As DNA, the CDR3 is TGTGCCAGCAGCTACCCGGGACAGGGGGACTATGGCTACACCTTC.